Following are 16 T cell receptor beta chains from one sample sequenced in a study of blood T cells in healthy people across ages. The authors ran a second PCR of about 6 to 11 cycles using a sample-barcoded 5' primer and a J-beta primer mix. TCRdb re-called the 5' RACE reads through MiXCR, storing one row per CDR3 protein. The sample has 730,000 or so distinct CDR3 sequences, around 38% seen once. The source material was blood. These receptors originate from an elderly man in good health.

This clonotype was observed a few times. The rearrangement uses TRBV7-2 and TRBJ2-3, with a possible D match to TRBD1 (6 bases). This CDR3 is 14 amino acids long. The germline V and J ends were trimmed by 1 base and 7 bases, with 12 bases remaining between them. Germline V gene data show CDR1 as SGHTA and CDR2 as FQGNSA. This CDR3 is CASSLGPGQNTQYF. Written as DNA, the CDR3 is TGTGCCAGCAGCTTAGGACCCGGACAGAATACGCAGTATTTT.

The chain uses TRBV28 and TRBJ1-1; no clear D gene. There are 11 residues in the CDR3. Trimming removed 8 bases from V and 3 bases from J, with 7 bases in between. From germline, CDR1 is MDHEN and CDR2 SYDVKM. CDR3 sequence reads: CASGGHTEAFF. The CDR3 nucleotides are TGTGCCAGCGGAGGCCACACTGAAGCTTTCTTT.

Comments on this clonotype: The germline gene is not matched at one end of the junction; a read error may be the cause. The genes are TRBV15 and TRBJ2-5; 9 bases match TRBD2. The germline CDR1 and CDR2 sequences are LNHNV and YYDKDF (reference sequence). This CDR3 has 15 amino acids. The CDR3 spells CAASRDRTSAETQYF. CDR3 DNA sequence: TGTGCCGCCAGCAGAGATAGGACTAGCGCCGAGACCCAGTACTTC.

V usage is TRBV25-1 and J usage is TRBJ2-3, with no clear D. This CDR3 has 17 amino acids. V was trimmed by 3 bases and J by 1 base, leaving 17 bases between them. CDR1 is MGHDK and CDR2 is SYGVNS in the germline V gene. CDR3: CASSDTLAPGGTDTQYF. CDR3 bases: TGTGCCAGCAGTGATACGCTCGCGCCGGGCGGCACAGATACGCAGTATTTT.

The DNA of the CDR3 is TGTGCCAGCAGTCCTCGGGACAGGGGGCCCGGTCAGCCCCAGCATTTT. Translation gives CASSPRDRGPGQPQHF. This chain connects TRBV6-5 to TRBJ1-5, with TRBD1 matching over 12 bases. In germline, CDR1 is MNHEY, CDR2 SVGAGI. The CDR3 sequence is 16 residues long. V lost 5 bases and J lost 6; bases outside the gene matches: 8.

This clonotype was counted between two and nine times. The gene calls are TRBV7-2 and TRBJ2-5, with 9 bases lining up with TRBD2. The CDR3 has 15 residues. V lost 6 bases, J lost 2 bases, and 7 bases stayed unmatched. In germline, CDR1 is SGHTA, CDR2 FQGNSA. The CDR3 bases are TGTGCCAGCAGATTGACTAGCGGAAGGCAAGAGACCCAGTACTTC. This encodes CASRLTSGRQETQYF.

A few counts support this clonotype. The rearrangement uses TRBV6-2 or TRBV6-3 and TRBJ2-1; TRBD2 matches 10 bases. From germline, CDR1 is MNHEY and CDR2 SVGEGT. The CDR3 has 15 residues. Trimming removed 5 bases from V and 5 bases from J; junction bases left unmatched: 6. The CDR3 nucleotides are TGTGCCAGCAGTCCTAGCGGGAGTTCCCACAATGAGCAGTTCTTC. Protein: CASSPSGSSHNEQFF.

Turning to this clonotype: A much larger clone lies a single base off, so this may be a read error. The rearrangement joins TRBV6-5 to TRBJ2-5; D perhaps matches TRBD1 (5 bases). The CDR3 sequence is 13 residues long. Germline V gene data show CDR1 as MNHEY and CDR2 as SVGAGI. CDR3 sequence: CVSSFSGQETQYF. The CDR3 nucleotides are TGTGTCAGCAGTTTCTCAGGGCAAGAGACCCAGTACTTC.

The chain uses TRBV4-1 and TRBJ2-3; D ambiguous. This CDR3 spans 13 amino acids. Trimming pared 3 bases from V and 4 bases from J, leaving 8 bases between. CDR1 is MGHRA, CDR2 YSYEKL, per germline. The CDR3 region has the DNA TGCGCCAGCAGCCACCAAATCCCAGATACGCAGTATTTT. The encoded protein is CASSHQIPDTQYF.

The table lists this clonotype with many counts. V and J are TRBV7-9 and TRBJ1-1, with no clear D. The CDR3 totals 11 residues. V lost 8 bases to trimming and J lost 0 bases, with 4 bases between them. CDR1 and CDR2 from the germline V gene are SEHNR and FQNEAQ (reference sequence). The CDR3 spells CASSLNTEAFF. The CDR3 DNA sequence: TGTGCCAGCTCCTTGAACACTGAAGCTTTCTTT.

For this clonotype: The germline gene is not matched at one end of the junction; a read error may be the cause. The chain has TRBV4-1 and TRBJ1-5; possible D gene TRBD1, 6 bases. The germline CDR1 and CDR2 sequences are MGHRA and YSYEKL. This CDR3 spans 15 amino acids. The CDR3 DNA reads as TGCGCCAGCAGCCCCAGGGACACCACCAATCAGCCCCGGCATTTT. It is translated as CASSPRDTTNQPRHF.

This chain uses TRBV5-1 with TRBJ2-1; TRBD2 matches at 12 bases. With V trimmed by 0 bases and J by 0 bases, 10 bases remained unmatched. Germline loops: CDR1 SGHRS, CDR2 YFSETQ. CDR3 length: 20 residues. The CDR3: CASSLGTLAGGILSYNEQFF. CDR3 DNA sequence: TGCGCCAGCAGCTTGGGGACGCTAGCGGGGGGGATACTCTCCTACAATGAGCAGTTCTTC.

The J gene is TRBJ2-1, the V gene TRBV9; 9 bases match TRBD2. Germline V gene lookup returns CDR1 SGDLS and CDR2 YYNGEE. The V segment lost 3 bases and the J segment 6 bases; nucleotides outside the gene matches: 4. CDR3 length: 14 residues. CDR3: CASSAQTSGNEQFF. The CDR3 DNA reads TGTGCCAGCAGCGCCCAGACTAGCGGCAATGAGCAGTTCTTC.

This CDR3 is CAISGTGGGSGNEQYF. The CDR3 nucleotides are TGTGCCATCAGTGGAACTGGGGGGGGTTCGGGGAATGAGCAGTACTTC. The rearrangement uses TRBV10-3 and TRBJ2-7, with 7 bases aligning to TRBD2. The V gene's germline CDR1 is ENHRY and CDR2 SYGVKD. The CDR3 contains 16 residues. The junction had 16 bases not matched to a gene; V was cut back by 4 bases and J by 7 bases.

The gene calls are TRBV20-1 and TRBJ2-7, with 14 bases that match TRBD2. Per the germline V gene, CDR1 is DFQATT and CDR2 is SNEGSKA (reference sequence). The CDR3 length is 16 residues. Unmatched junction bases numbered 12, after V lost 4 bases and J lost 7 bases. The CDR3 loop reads CSAISGTSGSGREQYF. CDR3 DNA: TGCAGTGCTATAAGTGGGACTAGCGGGAGTGGGAGAGAGCAGTACTTC.

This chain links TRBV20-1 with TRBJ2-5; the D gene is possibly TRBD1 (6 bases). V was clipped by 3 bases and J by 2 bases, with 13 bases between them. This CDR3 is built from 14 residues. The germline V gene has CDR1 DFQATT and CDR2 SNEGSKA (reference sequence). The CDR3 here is CSASGWTDQETQYF. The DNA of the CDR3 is TGCAGTGCTAGTGGGTGGACAGATCAAGAGACCCAGTACTTC.